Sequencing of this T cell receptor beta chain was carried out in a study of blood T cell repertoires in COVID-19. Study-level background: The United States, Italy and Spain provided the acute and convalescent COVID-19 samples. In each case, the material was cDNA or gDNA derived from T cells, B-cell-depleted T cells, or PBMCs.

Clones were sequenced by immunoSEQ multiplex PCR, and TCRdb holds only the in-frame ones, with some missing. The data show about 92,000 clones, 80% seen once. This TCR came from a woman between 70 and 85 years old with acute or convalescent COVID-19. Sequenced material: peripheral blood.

CDR3 bases: TGTGCCAGCAGTTACGCAGGTCGAGCTAACTATGGCTACACCTTC. Residues: CASSYAGRANYGYTF. This sequence joins TRBV6-5 and TRBJ1-2; D unresolved. The CDR3 spans 15 residues. The germline V gene has CDR1 MNHEY and CDR2 SVGAGI. Deletions cut 2 bases from V and 0 bases from J, with 10 bases between.